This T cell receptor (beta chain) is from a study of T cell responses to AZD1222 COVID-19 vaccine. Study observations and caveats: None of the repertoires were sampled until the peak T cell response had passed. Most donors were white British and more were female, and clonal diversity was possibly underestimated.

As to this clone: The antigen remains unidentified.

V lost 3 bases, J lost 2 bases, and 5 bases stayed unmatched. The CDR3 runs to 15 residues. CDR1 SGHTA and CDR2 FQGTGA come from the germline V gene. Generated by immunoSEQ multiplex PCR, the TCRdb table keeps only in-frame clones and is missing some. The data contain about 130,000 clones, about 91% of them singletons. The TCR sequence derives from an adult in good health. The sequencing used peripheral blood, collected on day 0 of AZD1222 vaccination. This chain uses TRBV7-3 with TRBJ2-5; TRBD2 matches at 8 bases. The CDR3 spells CASSLTGGRQETQYF. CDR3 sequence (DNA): TGTGCCAGCAGCTTGACGGGGGGGCGGCAAGAGACCCAGTACTTC.